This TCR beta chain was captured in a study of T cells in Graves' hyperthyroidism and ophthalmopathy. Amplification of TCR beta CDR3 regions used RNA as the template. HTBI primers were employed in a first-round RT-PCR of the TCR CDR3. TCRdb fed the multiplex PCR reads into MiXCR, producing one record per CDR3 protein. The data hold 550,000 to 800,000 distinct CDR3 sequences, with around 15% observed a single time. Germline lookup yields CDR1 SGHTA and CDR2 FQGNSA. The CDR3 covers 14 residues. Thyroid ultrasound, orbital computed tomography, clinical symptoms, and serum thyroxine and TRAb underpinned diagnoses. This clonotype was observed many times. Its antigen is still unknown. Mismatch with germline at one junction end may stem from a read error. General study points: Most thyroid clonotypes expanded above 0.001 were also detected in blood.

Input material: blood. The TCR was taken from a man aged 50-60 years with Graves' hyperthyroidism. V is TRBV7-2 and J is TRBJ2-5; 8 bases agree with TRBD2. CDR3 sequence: CASSLGLAQETQYF. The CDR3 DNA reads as TGTGCCAGCAGTTTAGGACTAGCCCAAGAGACCCAGTACTTC. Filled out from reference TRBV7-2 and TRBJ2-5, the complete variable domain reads GAGVSQSPSNKVTEKGKDVELRCDPISGHTALYWYRQSLGQGLEFLIYFQGNSAPDKSGLPSDRFSAERTGGSVSTLTIQRTQQEDSAVYLCASSLGLAQETQYFGPGTRLLVL.